This TCR beta chain was identified during a study of CD8 T cells in Susac syndrome. The length of the CDR3 is 14 residues. Trimming removed 4 bases at V and 2 bases at J, with 10 bases between. From germline, CDR1 is ENHRY and CDR2 SYGVKD. Random hexamers were used to reverse transcribe the RNA input (about 0.5 to 1 ug). Amplification of TCR beta CDR3 was carried out by immunoSEQ multiplex PCR, which covered 54 Vbeta and 13 Jbeta segments. MiXCR was run by TCRdb on the immunoSEQ multiplex PCR reads, yielding one entry per CDR3 protein. The sample shows some 260,000 distinct CDR3 sequences, 70% to 90% of them seen only once. The T cells that were sequenced for TCR beta were CD8+ and CD4+ cells from blood. Negative isolation was applied to CD8+ and CD4+ T cells, and FACS enrichment was applied to TEMRA cells. This clonotype was observed a single time.

Sequencing was carried out using CD8+ T cells from PBMCs. The chain joins TRBV10-3 to TRBJ2-3; D is undetermined. The sequence came from a human donor with multiple sclerosis. The CDR3 DNA reads as TGTGCCATCAGTGTCTACGGTCCCACAGATACGCAGTATTTT. Its translation is CAISVYGPTDTQYF.